A single sample is the source of the 5 T cell receptor beta chains below, sequenced in a study of blood T cell repertoires in COVID-19. Sequenced by immunoSEQ multiplex PCR; TCRdb stores in-frame clones only, minus some. The table includes about 300,000 clones, roughly 90% detected once. The specimen was peripheral blood. The source of these receptors is a man aged 18 to 35 with active or convalescent COVID-19.

This chain connects TRBV10-3 to TRBJ1-6; 7 nucleotides agree with TRBD1. J lost 8 bases, V lost 4 bases, and 8 bases had no gene match. The CDR3 has 15 residues. Per germline, CDR1 ENHRY and CDR2 SYGVKD. The CDR3 bases are TGTGCCATCAGTGCGAGGGACAGAATGGATTCACCCCTCCACTTT. Amino acids: CAISARDRMDSPLHF.

This clone was detected only a few times. V gene TRBV10-3 combines with J gene TRBJ1-2; TRBD1 aligns across 12 bases. There are 15 residues in the CDR3. Unmatched junction bases numbered 4, after V lost 2 bases and J lost 6 bases. Germline V gene data show CDR1 as ENHRY and CDR2 as SYGVKD. The CDR3 DNA reads as TGTGCCATCAGTGAGACAAGGGACAGGGGGCATGGCTACACCTTC. Amino acid sequence: CAISETRDRGHGYTF.

This sequence joins TRBV6-5 and TRBJ2-7; 9 positions agree with TRBD1. Trimming took 5 bases from V and 5 from J; bases not matched to a gene: 1. The CDR3 contains 12 residues. CDR1 is MNHEY, CDR2 SVGAGI, per germline. The CDR3 here is CASSRDRDEQYF. CDR3 sequence (DNA): TGTGCCAGCAGTCGGGACAGGGACGAGCAGTACTTC.

The chain has TRBV9 and TRBJ1-1, with D possibly TRBD1 on 6 matching bases. V lost 0 bases and J lost 1, with 10 bases in between. CDR1 and CDR2 from the germline V gene are SGDLS and YYNGEE. The CDR3 extends over 15 amino acids. In DNA, the CDR3 is TGTGCCAGCAGCGTAGGGGACACCCAGAACACTGAAGCTTTCTTT. Amino acids: CASSVGDTQNTEAFF.

The sample holds one count of this clone. The J gene is TRBJ2-2, the V gene TRBV11-2; D gene ambiguous. CDR1 is SGHAT, CDR2 FQNNGV, per germline. Trimming shortened V by 0 bases and J by 6 bases, and 5 bases separated the two germline ends. This CDR3 contains 13 residues. CDR3 DNA sequence: TGTGCCAGCAGCTTAGATATTTCCGGGGAGCTGTTTTTT. Translating gives CASSLDISGELFF.